This TCR beta chain was captured by sequencing in a study of CD8+ T cells in alopecia areata. Study overall: Oral tofacitinib (5 to 10 mg twice daily) was administered to treated patients.

The authors extracted RNA and reverse transcribed it into cDNA as the sequencing template. Assay: immunoSEQ multiplex PCR; the TCRdb copy retains only in-frame clones and omits some. The sample consists of some 200,000 clones, 50% to 60% of them appearing once. As for treatment: oral pan-JAK inhibitor, 5-10 mg twice daily. Comments on this clone: The antigen is undetermined.

Germline-derived CDR1 and CDR2 are SGHTA and FQGNSA. The CDR3 is 15 amino acids. V was cut by 10 bases and J by 2 bases, with 21 bases left in between. Study-level points and caveats: Tofacitinib delivered significant drops in scalp clonality and in expanded CD8+ clones among the top 100.

The TCR originated in a human donor with alopecia areata. This chain connects TRBV7-2 to TRBJ2-7; D might be TRBD1 (6 bases). Specimen: CD4+ T cells sorted from blood, collected at week 4, from a patient treated with tofacitinib. The CDR3 here is CATKGEQGRAYEQYF. The DNA for the CDR3 is TGTGCCACCAAGGGCGAACAGGGCCGAGCCTACGAGCAGTACTTC.